The subject of this entry is one T cell receptor beta chain. Antigen unknown. This CDR3 contains 17 residues. Trimming at V came to 3 bases and at J to 0 bases, leaving 7 bases not matched to a gene. Germline CDR1 is SNHLY and CDR2 is FYNNEI. The data originate from a study of cytomegalovirus exposure and HLA in healthy donors. General study findings and limits: Solely CMV serostatus was available to characterize immune exposure. One later analysis reportedly identified an Asian-associated ancestry cluster that showed fewer N-insertions than the roughly 620-donor mean. Researchers reportedly found TCR beta sequences accurately predicted most subjects' HLA-A and HLA-B alleles. In the analysis, some V segments, TRBV6-2 and TRBV6-3 included, were excluded as indistinguishable.

PCR amplification relied on 60 Vbeta primers (plus 13 Jbeta primers). The repertoire was sequenced with immunoSEQ multiplex PCR; TCRdb's copy has only in-frame clones and lacks some. Here the sample spans 140,000 to 150,000 clones, around 77% being singletons. The receptor's source is a woman in her thirties or forties in good health and CMV-seropositive. Sequencing was done on a sample of PBMCs. The chain uses TRBV2 and TRBJ2-5; 10 nucleotides align to TRBD2. The CDR3 loop is CASSDGLAGVDQETQYF. The CDR3 DNA reads as TGTGCCAGCAGTGATGGTCTAGCGGGGGTAGACCAAGAGACCCAGTACTTC.